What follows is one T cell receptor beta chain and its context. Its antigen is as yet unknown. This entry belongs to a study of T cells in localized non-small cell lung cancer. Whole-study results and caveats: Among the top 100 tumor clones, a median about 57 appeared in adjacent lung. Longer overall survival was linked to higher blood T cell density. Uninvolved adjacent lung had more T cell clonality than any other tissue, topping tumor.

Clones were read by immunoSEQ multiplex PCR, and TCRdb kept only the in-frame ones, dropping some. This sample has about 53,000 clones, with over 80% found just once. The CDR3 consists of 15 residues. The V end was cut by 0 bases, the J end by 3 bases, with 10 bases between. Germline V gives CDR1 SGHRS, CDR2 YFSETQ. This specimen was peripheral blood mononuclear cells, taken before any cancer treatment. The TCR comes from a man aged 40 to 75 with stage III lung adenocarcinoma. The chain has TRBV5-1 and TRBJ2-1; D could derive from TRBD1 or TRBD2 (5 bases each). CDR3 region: CASSLAPGLYNEQFF. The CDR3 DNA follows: TGCGCCAGCAGCTTGGCCCCGGGGCTCTACAATGAGCAGTTCTTC.